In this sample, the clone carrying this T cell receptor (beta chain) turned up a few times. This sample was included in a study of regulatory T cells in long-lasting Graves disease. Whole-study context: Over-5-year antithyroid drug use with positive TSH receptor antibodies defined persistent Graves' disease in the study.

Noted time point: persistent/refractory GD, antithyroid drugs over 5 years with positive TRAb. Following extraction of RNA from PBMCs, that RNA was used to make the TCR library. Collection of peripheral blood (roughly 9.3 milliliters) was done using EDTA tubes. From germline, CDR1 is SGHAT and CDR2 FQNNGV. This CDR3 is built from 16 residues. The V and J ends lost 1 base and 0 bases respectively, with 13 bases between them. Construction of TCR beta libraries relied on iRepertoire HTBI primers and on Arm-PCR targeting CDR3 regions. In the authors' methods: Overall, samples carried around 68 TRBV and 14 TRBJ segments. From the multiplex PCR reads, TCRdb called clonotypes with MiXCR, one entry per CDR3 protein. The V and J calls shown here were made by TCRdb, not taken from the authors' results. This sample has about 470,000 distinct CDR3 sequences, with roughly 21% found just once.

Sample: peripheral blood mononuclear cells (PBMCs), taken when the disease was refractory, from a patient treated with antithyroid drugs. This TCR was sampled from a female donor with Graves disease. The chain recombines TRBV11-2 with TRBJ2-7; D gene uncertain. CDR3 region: CASSLAARSPSYEQYF. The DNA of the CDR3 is TGTGCCAGCAGCTTAGCGGCCCGGTCTCCCTCCTACGAGCAGTACTTC.